The clone carrying this TCR beta chain was observed many times. Its antigen is still unknown. The data were obtained in a study of regulatory T cells in long-lasting Graves disease. Study-wide points: Because few samples were included, accuracy may have been lower. Newly diagnosed patients shared 966 public clonotypes; persistent patients shared a few thousand.

Time point meaning: newly diagnosed GD, antithyroid drugs for less than 3 months. PBMC RNA served as the TCR library source. American Thyroid Association guidelines defined how Graves' disease was diagnosed. The V and J ends lost 3 bases and 3 bases, in that order; junction bases with no gene match: 9. CDR3 length: 17 amino acids. Germline-derived CDR1 and CDR2 are SNHLY and FYNNEI. In building TCR beta libraries, iRepertoire HTBI primers were used together with Arm-PCR of CDR3 regions. Via MiXCR, TCRdb re-called the multiplex PCR reads, giving one row per CDR3 protein. The top ten clones hold about 36% of a sample with about 320,000 distinct CDR3 sequences, about a sixth of them seen once.

The V gene is TRBV2, the J gene TRBJ2-3, with TRBD2 identical over 10 bases. The sequence was collected from a female donor with Graves disease. The source was peripheral blood mononuclear cells (PBMCs), collected at new diagnosis, from a patient treated with antithyroid drugs. The CDR3 is CASSDYVLAGETDTQYF. For the CDR3, the DNA is TGTGCCAGCAGTGACTACGTGCTAGCGGGAGAGACAGATACGCAGTATTTT.